Below are 20 T cell receptor beta chains sequenced from a single sample in a study of T cells after yellow fever vaccination. One entry per CDR3 protein, called by TCRdb with MiXCR from the 5' RACE reads. This sample has approximately 300,000 distinct CDR3 sequences, with 6.8% found just once. The sequencing here drew on PBMCs, taken about 41 days after the first yellow fever vaccination. The receptors here all came from a man between 18 and 29 years old who received the YFV17D yellow fever vaccine.

This clonotype was seen ten or more times. The rearrangement links TRBV29-1 to TRBJ2-3, with 14 positions matching TRBD2. The J segment lost 0 bases and the V segment lost 6 bases, leaving 8 bases of the junction unmatched. The CDR3 consists of 17 residues. Germline values: CDR1 SQVTM, CDR2 ANQGSEA. CDR3 residues: CSVWGLAGATSTDTQYF. In DNA form, the CDR3 reads TGCAGCGTGTGGGGACTAGCGGGGGCTACTAGCACAGATACGCAGTATTTT.

The genes are TRBV7-9 and TRBJ2-5; D is possibly TRBD2 (5 bases). This CDR3 is built from 14 residues. The V end was cut by 2 bases, the J end by 5 bases, with 12 bases between. Germline lookup yields CDR1 SEHNR and CDR2 FQNEAQ (reference sequence). Written as DNA, the CDR3 is TGTGCCAGCAGCTTACTCGGGGTTCGGGAGACCCAGTACTTC. Translating it yields CASSLLGVRETQYF.

This clonotype showed up just a few times. The chain employs TRBV18 and TRBJ2-1, with TRBD2 identical over 8 bases. V lost 5 bases to trimming and J lost 3 bases; unmatched junction nucleotides: 9. In germline, CDR1 is KGHSH, CDR2 LQKENI. There are 16 residues in the CDR3. CDR3 region: CASSSLAGTFYNEQFF. The CDR3 nucleotides are TGTGCCAGCTCATCTTTAGCGGGGACCTTCTACAATGAGCAGTTCTTC. The complete variable domain, with remaining parts taken from reference TRBV18 and TRBJ2-1, reads NAGVMQNPRHLVRRRGQEARLRCSPMKGHSHVYWYRQLPEEGLKFMVYLQKENIIDESGMPKERFSAEFPKEGPSILRIQQVVRGDSAAYFCASSSLAGTFYNEQFFGPGTRLTVL.

This chain uses TRBV29-1 with TRBJ2-1, with D tentatively TRBD1 or TRBD2 (6 bases each). V was shortened by 5 bases and J by 7 bases, with 12 bases between the two germline ends. Germline V gene data show CDR1 as SQVTM and CDR2 as ANQGSEA. This CDR3 comprises 12 residues. CDR3 loop: CSVRGLRNEQFF. For the CDR3, the DNA is TGCAGCGTTCGGGGGCTTCGGAATGAGCAGTTCTTC.

This clonotype was counted a few times. The V and J genes are TRBV19 and TRBJ1-1; no definite D call. The CDR3 spans 15 residues. V lost 4 bases, J lost 0 bases, and 12 bases lay in between. Per the germline V gene, CDR1 is LNHDA and CDR2 is SQIVND (reference sequence). The CDR3 bases are TGTGCCAGTAGTAGGGGTGGGATCTTGAACACTGAAGCTTTCTTT. Protein product: CASSRGGILNTEAFF. Drawing the rest from reference TRBV19 and TRBJ1-1, the complete variable domain is DGGITQSPKYLFRKEGQNVTLSCEQNLNHDAMYWYRQDPGQGLRLIYYSQIVNDFQKGDIAEGYSVSREKKESFPLTVTSAQKNPTAFYLCASSRGGILNTEAFFGQGTRLTVV.

Worth noting for this clonotype: A much larger clone is a single base away; this may be a read error. The V and J genes are TRBV6-2 or TRBV6-3 and TRBJ1-1; 8 bases line up with TRBD1. With 6 bases clipped from V and 3 bases from J, the junction kept 0 bases outside the gene matches. Germline V CDR1 and CDR2: MNHEY, SVGEGT. The CDR3 spans 12 residues. The CDR3 loop reads CASRDRDTEAFF. CDR3 nucleotides: TGTGCCAGCAGGGACAGGGACACTGAAGCTTTCTTT.

The chain links TRBV20-1 to TRBJ1-1; D remains unclear. Germline CDR1 DFQATT, CDR2 SNEGSKA (reference sequence). The CDR3 extends over 12 amino acids. CDR3 protein: CSVGGRNTEAFF. DNA for the CDR3: TGCAGCGTCGGAGGGAGGAACACTGAAGCTTTCTTT.

This clonotype was seen at least ten times. The chain joins TRBV7-9 to TRBJ1-2; D unresolved. V was pared by 5 bases and J by 6 bases, with 16 bases between. Looked up from germline, CDR1 is SEHNR and CDR2 is FQNEAQ (reference sequence). The CDR3 is 14 amino acids. CDR3: CASSPDTFSHGYTF. CDR3 bases: TGTGCCAGCAGCCCCGACACCTTCAGCCATGGCTACACCTTC.

This chain connects TRBV28 to TRBJ2-7, with D perhaps matching TRBD1 (6 bases). Germline-derived CDR1 and CDR2 are MDHEN and SYDVKM. V was shortened by 8 bases and J by 0 bases, with 11 bases between the two germline ends. There are 13 residues in the CDR3. As DNA, the CDR3 is TGTGCCAGCCAACTAGGGGGCTCCTACGAGCAGTACGTC. It codes for CASQLGGSYEQYV.

The sample holds many counts of this clonotype. The chain carries TRBV29-1 and TRBJ2-2; no definite D call. The ends were cut back, 7 bases at V and 7 bases at J, with 13 bases in the middle. The CDR3 is made up of 12 amino acids. The germline V gene encodes CDR1 SQVTM and CDR2 ANQGSEA. The CDR3 loop is CSAATWDGELFF. DNA of the CDR3: TGCAGCGCCGCTACTTGGGACGGGGAGCTGTTTTTT.

This chain connects TRBV12-3 or TRBV12-4 to TRBJ1-5; no definite D call. The CDR3 is 17 amino acids. Trimming left V 7 bases short and J 6 bases short, with 25 bases between. The DNA of the CDR3 is TGTGCCAGCACCCCAGTCGGGAATTGGGGTATGGGTCAGCCCCAGCATTTT. Amino acid sequence: CASTPVGNWGMGQPQHF.

CDR3 protein: CASSPPGTQNSPLHF. The DNA for the CDR3 is TGTGCCAGCTCACCACCCGGGACACAGAATTCACCCCTCCACTTT. V and J are TRBV18 and TRBJ1-6, with D possibly matching TRBD1 (6 bases). CDR3 length: 15 amino acids. The V gene's germline CDR1 is KGHSH and CDR2 LQKENI. Trimming pared 0 bases from V and 7 bases from J, leaving 10 bases between.

This chain uses TRBV5-1 with TRBJ1-4; unclear D gene. Trimming removed 5 bases at V and 5 bases at J, with 22 bases between. The germline V gene has CDR1 SGHRS and CDR2 YFSETQ. The CDR3 covers 17 residues. The CDR3 bases are TGCGCCAGCAGTCGAAATGGTGGCTCAGAAGTGAATGAAAAACTGTTTTTT. This codes for CASSRNGGSEVNEKLFF.

This clonotype was observed a handful of times. This rearrangement joins TRBV10-3 to TRBJ1-2; D unresolved. The germline CDR1 and CDR2 sequences are ENHRY and SYGVKD. The CDR3 has 15 amino acids. V was trimmed by 2 bases and J by 1 base, leaving 11 bases between them. The DNA for the CDR3 is TGTGCCATCAGTGAGGGCCCTCCCATTAACTATGGCTACACCTTC. Its protein is CAISEGPPINYGYTF.

This clonotype was seen at least ten times. V usage is TRBV5-4 and J usage is TRBJ2-2, with unresolved D. CDR3 length equals 14 residues. V was clipped by 0 bases and J by 4 bases, with 7 bases between them. In germline, CDR1 is SGHNT, CDR2 YYREEE (reference sequence). CDR3 amino acids: CASSLGVATGELFF. The CDR3 coding sequence is TGTGCCAGCAGCTTGGGGGTCGCCACCGGGGAGCTGTTTTTT.

Only a few counts were recorded for this clonotype. The gene calls are TRBV25-1 and TRBJ2-5; D gene unclear. Per the germline V gene, CDR1 is MGHDK and CDR2 is SYGVNS. Trimming shortened V by 1 base and J by 3 bases, and 12 bases separated the two germline ends. The CDR3 is made up of 15 amino acids. CDR3 DNA: TGTGCCAGCAGTGAATTTGGGGAACCGAAAGAGACCCAGTACTTC. This encodes CASSEFGEPKETQYF.

This clonotype has only a few counts. This sequence joins TRBV7-2 and TRBJ2-1; no clear D gene. The CDR3 spans 15 residues. Germline CDR1 is SGHTA and CDR2 is FQGNSA. Deletions cut 1 base from V and 6 bases from J, with 13 bases between. DNA of the CDR3: TGTGCCAGCAGCTTAGTGCAGACATCGGGCAATGAGCAGTTCTTC. Its protein is CASSLVQTSGNEQFF.

The chain couples TRBV4-3 to TRBJ2-3; no firm D call. Trimming pared 2 bases from V and 0 bases from J, leaving 12 bases between. The germline gives CDR1 LGHNA, CDR2 YSLEER. There are 16 residues in the CDR3. In DNA form, the CDR3 reads TGCGCCAGCAGCCAACTTTCTGGTTCTAGCACAGATACGCAGTATTTT. Translated: CASSQLSGSSTDTQYF.

The J gene is TRBJ1-2, the V gene TRBV6-7; D is unresolved. TRBV6-7 is an open reading frame, and its role is uncertain. The length of the CDR3 is 16 residues. V was cut by 0 bases and J by 4 bases, with 15 bases left in between. CDR3 bases: TGTGCCAGCAGTTACTCTTTAGCAGAATTCTCCTATGGCTACACCTTC. This encodes CASSYSLAEFSYGYTF.

The chain recombines TRBV3-1 with TRBJ2-4, with 9 bases aligning to TRBD1. Germline V CDR1 and CDR2: LGHDT, YNNKEL (reference sequence). The CDR3 has 16 residues. Trimming at V came to 4 bases and at J to 0 bases, leaving 4 bases not matched to a gene. The CDR3 nucleotides read TGTGCCAGCAGCCTCGGGACAGGGATAGCCAAAAACATTCAGTACTTC. This encodes CASSLGTGIAKNIQYF.